This TCR beta chain is from a study of cytomegalovirus exposure and HLA in healthy donors. Looking at the study overall: Early released data comprised around 80 million unique TCRs from HLA-typed donors. Findings and caveats of the study: Among donors in an Asian-associated ancestry cluster, a later analysis reportedly found fewer N-insertions than the roughly 610-donor mean. Generally TCR sequences proved uncommon, though certain public TCRs appeared in numerous donors.

The V gene lost 1 base and the J gene lost 8 bases, with 12 bases spanning the gap. There are 14 residues in the CDR3. The germline V gene has CDR1 LNHDA and CDR2 SQIVND (reference sequence). Comment on this clone: Its antigen is undetermined.

13 Jbeta primers and 60 Vbeta primers were used for the PCR. The protocol was immunoSEQ multiplex PCR, while the TCRdb copy is restricted to in-frame clones and leaves out a portion. The repertoire includes about 150,000 clones, around 75% of them detected once, and about 8.3% sits in the top ten. The clonotype originates from a man aged 25 to 45 in good health and CMV-seropositive. Source material: PBMCs. The V and J genes are TRBV19 and TRBJ2-1, with D unclear. This chain's CDR3 is CASSIGGRIYEQFF. In nucleotides, the CDR3 is TGTGCCAGTAGTATAGGAGGTCGTATCTATGAGCAGTTCTTC.